The rows below give T cell receptor beta chains drawn from one sample of a study of blood T cell repertoires in COVID-19. Data came from immunoSEQ multiplex PCR; TCRdb stores just in-frame clones and leaves some out. The sample lists 200,000 or so clones; around 85% were seen once. The specimen was peripheral blood. These receptors were collected from a human donor with active or convalescent COVID-19. The donor label of this sample is uncertain. Both conserved end residues are part of each CDR3. The order of the fields is D gene, J gene, CDR3 length, clone size, V gene, CDR3 DNA, CDR3 protein. The D gene is left open where the match is weak. Only some rows state a clone size, as once, few, many or a class for expanded clones.

TRBD1 TRBJ1-2 14 few TRBV6-5 TGTGCCAGCAGGGCGGACAGGGGGTCCTATGGCTACACCTTC CASRADRGSYGYTF
NA TRBJ1-1 13 NA TRBV7-9 TGTGCCAGCAGCTACAGGGAGGGCACTGAAGCTTTCTTT CASSYREGTEAFF
NA TRBJ2-3 15 NA TRBV29-1 TGCAGCGTTGTACGGGGTCAGGGGAGCACAGATACGCAGTATTTT CSVVRGQGSTDTQYF
NA TRBJ2-1 12 NA TRBV30 TGTGCCTGGAGTGTCCAATACAATGAGCAGTTCTTC CAWSVQYNEQFF
TRBD1 TRBJ2-4 13 NA TRBV19 TGTGCCGGGAGAGACAGGGCGTCGGACATTCAGTACTTC CAGRDRASDIQYF
NA TRBJ1-2 13 NA TRBV28 TGTGCCAGTACCCCGGGACTGAGCTATGGCTACACCTTC CASTPGLSYGYTF
NA TRBJ1-2 13 NA TRBV29-1 TGCAGCACGGACACCCAGGTCGGCTATGGCTACACCTTC CSTDTQVGYGYTF
NA TRBJ2-3 13 NA TRBV12-3/TRBV12-4 TGTGCCAGCAGTCTTGGAGGGCCAGATACGCAGTATTTT CASSLGGPDTQYF
TRBD2 TRBJ2-1 15 NA TRBV5-1 TGCGCCAGCAGCTTGGGGGCGGGAGGGGGCAATGAGCAGTTCTTC CASSLGAGGGNEQFF
NA TRBJ1-2 14 few TRBV28 TGTGCCAGCAGTTCGACAGGCGGGTCGTGGGGCTACACCTTC CASSSTGGSWGYTF
TRBD2 TRBJ2-7 13 NA TRBV2 TGTGCCAGCAGGACAAGCGGGAGCTACGAGCAGTACTTC CASRTSGSYEQYF
TRBD2 TRBJ2-3 14 NA TRBV19 TGTGCCAGTAGTATTGAGCGGGGGTCAGATACGCAGTATTTT CASSIERGSDTQYF
TRBD1 TRBJ2-3 13 NA TRBV2 TGTGCCAGCAGTGCGGACAGGACAGATACGCAGTATTTT CASSADRTDTQYF
NA TRBJ2-7 13 NA TRBV5-6 TGTGCCAGCAGCTTGGGGACTAACTACGAGCAGTACTTC CASSLGTNYEQYF
NA TRBJ2-5 14 NA TRBV7-7 TGTGCTAGCAGCTTCGGATATAGCACAGAGACCCAGTACTTC CASSFGYSTETQYF
NA TRBJ2-7 13 NA TRBV28 TGTGCCAGCAGTTTACACGACGGGTACGAGCAGTACTTC CASSLHDGYEQYF
NA TRBJ2-7 14 NA TRBV5-1 TGCGCCAGCAGCTTTGAGGGCCAAAGGCCCGAGCAGTACTTC CASSFEGQRPEQYF
TRBD1 TRBJ2-1 16 NA TRBV11-3 TGTGCCAGCAGCCCTCCCCCCGGGACAGGGGGCAATGAGCAGTTCTTC CASSPPPGTGGNEQFF
NA TRBJ2-2 15 NA TRBV5-1 TGCGCCAGCAGCCCCGACAGTGGCAACACCGGGGAGCTGTTTTTT CASSPDSGNTGELFF
TRBD1 TRBJ1-2 16 NA TRBV16 TGTGCCAGCAGAAACAGGGGGCGAACGGATAACTATGGCTACACCTTC CASRNRGRTDNYGYTF